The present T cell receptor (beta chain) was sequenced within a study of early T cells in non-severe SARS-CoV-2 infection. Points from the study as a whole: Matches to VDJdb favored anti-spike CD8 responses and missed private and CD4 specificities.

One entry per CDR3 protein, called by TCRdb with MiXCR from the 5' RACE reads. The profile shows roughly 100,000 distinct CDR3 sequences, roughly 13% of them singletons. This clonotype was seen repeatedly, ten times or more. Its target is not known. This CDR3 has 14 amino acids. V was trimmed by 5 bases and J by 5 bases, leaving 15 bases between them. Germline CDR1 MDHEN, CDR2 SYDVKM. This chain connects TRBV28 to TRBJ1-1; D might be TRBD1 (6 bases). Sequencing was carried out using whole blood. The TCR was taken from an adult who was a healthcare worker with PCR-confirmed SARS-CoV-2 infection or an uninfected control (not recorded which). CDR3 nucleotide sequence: TGTGCCAGCAGTCCTCCAGGGGCTCGAACTGAAGCTTTCTTT. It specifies CASSPPGARTEAFF.